The present TCR beta chain was sequenced within a study of blood T cells in healthy people across ages. This clonotype was counted only a few times. Trimming cost V 0 bases and J 0 bases; bases outside gene matches: 4. The CDR3 covers 17 residues. Germline V gene sequence: CDR1 MNHNY, CDR2 SVGAGI (reference sequence). Sample-barcoded 5' priming and a J-beta primer mix drove a second PCR of roughly 6 to 12 cycles. One entry per CDR3 protein results from TCRdb running MiXCR on the 5' RACE reads. The sample yields about 730,000 distinct CDR3 sequences, 40% to 45% seen once. V gene TRBV6-6 combines with J gene TRBJ2-4; 8 bases align to TRBD1. Sequenced material: blood. The sequence came from a woman aged 55-70 years in good health. The DNA of the CDR3 is TGTGCCAGCAGTTACTCCCTGACAGGGGTAGCCAAAAACATTCAGTACTTC. It is translated as CASSYSLTGVAKNIQYF.